The 10 T cell receptor beta chains reported below all come from one sample, sequenced in a study of cytomegalovirus exposure and HLA in healthy donors. The method was immunoSEQ multiplex PCR; TCRdb's version includes in-frame clones alone and lacks a portion of them. The table includes tens of thousands of clones, 96% detected once. The source material was PBMCs. Receptors originate from a young man in good health and CMV-seronegative.

CDR3 sequence reads: CASSRTGGNTGELFF. Written as DNA, the CDR3 is TGCGCCAGCAGCCGAACAGGGGGAAACACCGGGGAGCTGTTTTTT. V usage is TRBV4-1 and J usage is TRBJ2-2; 8 bases align to TRBD1. CDR1 is MGHRA, CDR2 YSYEKL, per germline. J gave up 2 bases and V 4 bases, and 3 bases lay outside the gene matches. The CDR3 is 15 amino acids.

The rearrangement joins TRBV29-1 to TRBJ2-7; 9 nucleotides line up with TRBD1. The CDR3 contains 13 residues. Trimming cost V 7 bases and J 2 bases; bases outside gene matches: 6. Germline V lookup: CDR1 SQVTM, CDR2 ANQGSEA. In nucleotides, the CDR3 is TGCAGCGCTGGGGACAGGGAAACCTACGAGCAGTACTTC. Translation: CSAGDRETYEQYF.

The chain carries TRBV10-3 and TRBJ2-3, with TRBD2 identical over 13 bases. The germline CDR1 and CDR2 sequences are ENHRY and SYGVKD. J was trimmed by 1 base and V by 4 bases; bases with no gene match: 20. The CDR3 has 22 residues. In DNA form, the CDR3 reads TGTGCCATCAGTGTAATCTTCGTGACTAGCGGGAGGAATAGTAAGGGCACAGATACGCAGTATTTT. Encoded protein: CAISVIFVTSGRNSKGTDTQYF.

A single count supports this clone. The rearrangement links TRBV18 to TRBJ1-4, with D possibly TRBD1 on 6 matching bases. V was pared by 6 bases and J by 0 bases, with 14 bases between. The CDR3 covers 16 residues. The germline gives CDR1 KGHSH, CDR2 LQKENI. CDR3 sequence (DNA): TGTGCCAGCTCCAGTCAGGGACAAGCAACTAATGAAAAACTGTTTTTT. It encodes CASSSQGQATNEKLFF.

This clone was seen only a few times. The chain links TRBV2 to TRBJ2-7, with TRBD1 matching over 9 bases. The CDR3 sequence is 14 residues long. Germline CDR1 is SNHLY and CDR2 is FYNNEI. The J segment lost 6 bases and the V segment lost 6 bases, leaving 9 bases of the junction unmatched. The CDR3 loop is CASRLQGASGEQYF. In DNA form, the CDR3 reads TGTGCCAGCAGACTACAGGGGGCTTCTGGCGAGCAGTACTTC.

This sequence joins TRBV6-5 and TRBJ1-1; 7 bases match TRBD1. The J segment lost 1 base and the V segment lost 2 bases, leaving 4 bases of the junction unmatched. This CDR3 is 15 amino acids long. From germline, CDR1 is MNHEY and CDR2 SVGAGI. CDR3 region: CASSYDRVGNTEAFF. The CDR3 DNA reads TGTGCCAGCAGTTACGACAGGGTAGGGAACACTGAAGCTTTCTTT.

The chain employs TRBV27 and TRBJ1-5, with D hard to call. Germline loops: CDR1 MNHEY, CDR2 SMNVEV (reference sequence). This CDR3 comprises 19 residues. With 3 bases removed from V and 0 bases from J, the gap between germline ends came to 21 bases. The CDR3 DNA reads TGTGCCAGCAGTTTTCGTTCCGGTCACGGGAGGGATAGCAATCAGCCCCAGCATTTT. This encodes CASSFRSGHGRDSNQPQHF.

The CDR3 DNA reads as TGTGCCAGCAGGACCGGGACTAGCTCCTACAATGAGCAGTTCTTC. Protein product: CASRTGTSSYNEQFF. The genes are TRBV2 and TRBJ2-1; 8 bases match TRBD2. The CDR3 sequence is 15 residues long. CDR1 is SNHLY, CDR2 FYNNEI, per germline. The J segment lost 0 bases and the V segment lost 6 bases, leaving 4 bases of the junction unmatched.

The table lists this clone with a few counts. The chain recombines TRBV11-1 with TRBJ2-7; D perhaps matches TRBD2 (5 bases). Per germline, CDR1 SGHAT and CDR2 FQDESV (reference sequence). Trimming shortened V by 5 bases and J by 2 bases, and 7 bases separated the two germline ends. The CDR3 extends over 12 amino acids. CDR3 loop: CASSTGAYEQYF. The CDR3 DNA is TGTGCCAGCAGCACCGGGGCCTACGAGCAGTACTTC.

The V call is TRBV15, the J call TRBJ2-5; 12 bases match TRBD2. CDR1 and CDR2 (germline): LNHNV, YYDKDF (reference sequence). The CDR3 consists of 16 residues. Losses at the gene ends were 4 bases for V and 3 bases for J; bases not matched to a gene: 6. The DNA of the CDR3 is TGTGCCACCAGCACCATAGGACTAGCGGGAAAAGAGACCCAGTACTTC. Translating it yields CATSTIGLAGKETQYF. The complete variable domain, with remaining parts taken from reference TRBV15 and TRBJ2-5, reads DAMVIQNPRYQVTQFGKPVTLSCSQTLNHNVMYWYQQKSSQAPKLLFHYYDKDFNNEADTPDNFQSRRPNTSFCFLDIRSPGLGDTAMYLCATSTIGLAGKETQYFGPGTRLLVL.